One sample yielded the 19 T cell receptor beta chains listed below, sequenced in a study of early T cells in non-severe SARS-CoV-2 infection (dated by TCRdb to 2020 to 2022). Library method: 5' RACE. Sequencing was carried out with a NextSeq 500. Starting from the raw public reads, TCRdb applied fastp trimming at Q25, assembled clones with MiXCR and retained in-frame beta chains. Here each entry gathers all rows of one CDR3 protein and keeps the most common genes and DNA. The table for this sample lists tens of thousands of distinct CDR3 sequences; 9.5% to 13% of them were counted only once. Roughly 10% of the sample rests with the top ten. Sequencing was carried out using whole blood. These receptors were taken from an adult who was a healthcare worker with PCR-confirmed SARS-CoV-2 infection or an uninfected control (not recorded which).

This clonotype was seen repeatedly, ten times or more. The rearrangement links TRBV14 to TRBJ2-7; the D is unclear. V lost 1 base and J lost 4, with 2 bases in between. This CDR3 comprises 11 residues. CDR1 and CDR2 from the germline V gene are SGHDN and FVKESK. CDR3 DNA: TGTGCCAGCAGCCAAGCGTACGAGCAGTACTTC. Amino acids: CASSQAYEQYF.

There are many counts of this clonotype. This sequence joins TRBV27 and TRBJ1-3; unclear D gene. Trimming pared 0 bases from V and 0 bases from J, leaving 9 bases between. Germline-derived CDR1 and CDR2 are MNHEY and SMNVEV (reference sequence). This CDR3 contains 16 residues. The CDR3 DNA is TGTGCCAGCAGTTTATCCCCTCAGCTCTCTGGAAACACCATATATTTT. This encodes CASSLSPQLSGNTIYF.

This chain links TRBV7-8 with TRBJ2-3; no reliable D call. Trimming removed 4 bases from V and 0 bases from J, with 23 bases in between. The CDR3 covers 19 residues. Germline CDR1 reads SGHVS; CDR2 reads FQNEAQ. CDR3 bases: TGTGCCAGCAGCTGGAACCCCCTGCGAAGTTCAACTAGCACAGATACGCAGTATTTT. Amino acid sequence: CASSWNPLRSSTSTDTQYF. The full variable domain, in which reference TRBV7-8 and TRBJ2-3 provide the parts outside the CDR3, is GAGVSQSPRYKVAKRGQDVALRCDPISGHVSLFWYQQALGQGPEFLTYFQNEAQLDKSGLPSDRFFAERPEGSVSTLKIQRTQQEDSAVYLCASSWNPLRSSTSTDTQYFGPGTRLTVL.

This clonotype was counted a few times. The J gene is TRBJ2-5, the V gene TRBV5-1; D may match TRBD1 or TRBD2 (5 bases each). Trimming removed 0 bases from V and 1 base from J, with 10 bases in between. Germline CDR1 reads SGHRS; CDR2 reads YFSETQ. CDR3 length: 15 amino acids. For the CDR3, the DNA is TGCGCCAGCAGCTTGGATCGAGGGGTCCAAGAGACCCAGTACTTC. It specifies CASSLDRGVQETQYF.

Ten or more counts support this clonotype. The chain couples TRBV29-1 to TRBJ2-7; 9 nucleotides line up with TRBD1. V lost 4 bases to trimming and J lost 4 bases; unmatched junction nucleotides: 8. Germline CDR1 SQVTM, CDR2 ANQGSEA. This CDR3 contains 14 residues. CDR3 sequence reads: CSVAAGTGRYEQYF. In DNA form, the CDR3 reads TGCAGCGTTGCTGCCGGGACAGGGAGGTACGAGCAGTACTTC.

This clonotype has at least ten counts. The chain joins TRBV7-2 to TRBJ2-1, with 8 nucleotides matching TRBD2. This CDR3 contains 15 residues. Germline CDR1 and CDR2: SGHTA and FQGNSA. V was pared by 1 base and J by 3 bases, with 2 bases of the junction left unmatched. The DNA for the CDR3 is TGTGCCAGCAGCTTAGTAAGCGGGAGCTACAATGAGCAGTTCTTC. Translating gives CASSLVSGSYNEQFF.

The chain recombines TRBV29-1 with TRBJ1-2, with D unresolved. The CDR3 length is 11 residues. The V end was cut by 4 bases, the J end by 3 bases, with 6 bases between. Germline V gene data show CDR1 as SQVTM and CDR2 as ANQGSEA. This chain's CDR3 is CSVGRDYGYTF. In nucleotides, the CDR3 is TGCAGCGTTGGGAGGGACTATGGCTACACCTTC.

The chain uses TRBV20-1 and TRBJ2-7; TRBD1 matches 10 bases. From germline, CDR1 is DFQATT and CDR2 SNEGSKA (reference sequence). Trimming removed 4 bases from V and 7 bases from J; junction bases left unmatched: 7. This CDR3 is built from 13 residues. The DNA of the CDR3 is TGCAGTGCTACCCGGGACAGGGGAGAAGAGCAGTACTTC. It codes for CSATRDRGEEQYF.

This chain joins TRBV28 and TRBJ2-1; 10 nucleotides agree with TRBD2. Germline V lookup: CDR1 MDHEN, CDR2 SYDVKM. The CDR3 length is 14 residues. J lost 7 bases, V lost 6 bases, and 6 bases had no gene match. CDR3 amino acids: CASSSGTSVNEQFF. In DNA form, the CDR3 reads TGTGCCAGCAGCTCTGGGACTAGCGTGAATGAGCAGTTCTTC. The complete variable domain, with remaining parts taken from reference TRBV28 and TRBJ2-1, reads DVKVTQSSRYLVKRTGEKVFLECVQDMDHENMFWYRQDPGLGLRLIYFSYDVKMKEKGDIPEGYSVSREKKERFSLILESASTNQTSMYLCASSSGTSVNEQFFGPGTRLTVL.

The J gene is TRBJ2-7, the V gene TRBV20-1; D might be TRBD1 or TRBD2, each matching 5 bases. V was shortened by 6 bases and J by 0 bases, with 15 bases between the two germline ends. The V gene's germline CDR1 is DFQATT and CDR2 SNEGSKA (reference sequence). The CDR3 consists of 14 residues. CDR3 region: CSAEGTLTSYEQYF. The CDR3 DNA reads TGCAGTGCCGAAGGGACCCTAACCTCCTACGAGCAGTACTTC.

This chain links TRBV7-2 with TRBJ1-1, with TRBD1 matching 10 bases. Germline trimming cut 5 bases from V and 4 bases from J; bases unmatched to any gene: 13. The CDR3 consists of 17 residues. Per the germline V gene, CDR1 is SGHTA and CDR2 is FQGNSA. The CDR3 DNA reads TGTGCCAGCAGCGGGGGACAGGGGCGACCTTTGGGCACTGAAGCTTTCTTT. It codes for CASSGGQGRPLGTEAFF.

This clonotype has only a few counts. The V gene is TRBV28, the J gene TRBJ2-7, with TRBD2 matching 7 bases. Germline trimming cut 8 bases from V and 5 bases from J; bases unmatched to any gene: 9. The CDR3 runs 13 residues. The germline CDR1 and CDR2 sequences are MDHEN and SYDVKM. The CDR3 sequence is CASGPGGSNEQYF. The CDR3 DNA reads TGTGCCAGCGGGCCGGGGGGTTCGAACGAGCAGTACTTC.

This chain uses TRBV2 with TRBJ2-1; maybe TRBD2 (6 bases). Germline V gene sequence: CDR1 SNHLY, CDR2 FYNNEI. Trimming removed 7 bases at V and 6 bases at J, with 16 bases between. The CDR3 runs to 14 residues. The CDR3 DNA sequence: TGTGCCAGCACAGTGTACGGGAGCGGCAATGAGCAGTTCTTC. Protein: CASTVYGSGNEQFF.

This clonotype was picked up many times. The rearrangement links TRBV5-5 to TRBJ2-2; 7 bases map to TRBD1. Germline CDR1 reads SGHKS; CDR2 reads YYEKEE (reference sequence). CDR3 length equals 16 residues. The V segment lost 1 base and the J segment 1 base; nucleotides outside the gene matches: 4. Written as DNA, the CDR3 is TGTGCCAGCAGCTTGCTTCGGACAGGGAACACCGGGGAGCTGTTTTTT. Translated, it gives CASSLLRTGNTGELFF. The entire variable domain, with the rest obtained from reference TRBV5-5 and TRBJ2-2, is as follows: DAGVTQSPTHLIKTRGQQVTLRCSPISGHKSVSWYQQVLGQGPQFIFQYYEKEERGRGNFPDRFSARQFPNYSSELNVNALLLGDSALYLCASSLLRTGNTGELFFGEGSRLTVL.

A few counts support this clonotype. The chain carries TRBV12-3 or TRBV12-4 and TRBJ2-5; D gene uncertain. V was cut by 5 bases and J by 5 bases, with 15 bases left in between. This CDR3 comprises 14 residues. The CDR3 loop reads CASSTTSGSETQYF. The CDR3 DNA follows: TGTGCCAGCAGTACAACCTCGGGCAGCGAGACCCAGTACTTC.

This clonotype has only a few counts. Written as DNA, the CDR3 is TGCAGTGCTAGGATGGGGTCAGATACGCAGTATTTT. This translates into CSARMGSDTQYF. The chain is built from TRBV20-1 and TRBJ2-3, with D unclear. Between the trimmed V and J ends, which lost 3 bases and 4 bases, there was a span of 8 bases. Looked up from germline, CDR1 is DFQATT and CDR2 is SNEGSKA (reference sequence). The length of the CDR3 is 12 residues.

The CDR3 DNA follows: TGTGCCAGCAGTCTTACCGGGACAGGCCATCAGCCCCAGCATTTT. This encodes CASSLTGTGHQPQHF. The chain joins TRBV5-6 to TRBJ1-5; TRBD1 matches 8 bases. The CDR3 is made up of 15 amino acids. Germline lookup yields CDR1 SGHDT and CDR2 YYEEEE. J gave up 5 bases and V 5 bases, and 9 bases lay outside the gene matches.

The chain joins TRBV2 to TRBJ2-1; possibly TRBD1 for D (7 bases). Germline V gives CDR1 SNHLY, CDR2 FYNNEI. V was trimmed by 4 bases and J by 0 bases, leaving 13 bases between them. The CDR3 totals 16 residues. The CDR3, as DNA: TGTGCCAGCAGTGCCAGGGGGGCTAACTCCTACAATGAGCAGTTCTTC. Protein sequence: CASSARGANSYNEQFF.

This clonotype has a count of ten or more. The chain couples TRBV29-1 to TRBJ2-1; D remains unclear. CDR3 length equals 13 residues. Germline V gene lookup returns CDR1 SQVTM and CDR2 ANQGSEA. Trimming stripped 8 bases from V and 7 bases from J, with 18 bases between. The CDR3 region is CSYPLGFRNEQFF. The CDR3 DNA reads TGCAGCTACCCCCTTGGGTTCCGAAATGAGCAGTTCTTC.